The subject of this entry is one T cell receptor (beta chain). Its antigen is not yet known. One base away there is no much larger clone; base qualities are not given. A case-control design nested within a healthcare worker cohort in London, UK, was used, with weekly nasopharyngeal swab PCR tests and blood sampling performed. Healthcare workers were enrolled in the week of the UK lockdown, from 23 to 31 March 2020, and were followed every week for up to 16 weeks. The library was built by means of 5' RACE. The instrument given in TCRdb is NextSeq 500. Unique molecular identifiers were attached to individual cDNA molecules in the TCR library protocol so that sequencing error and PCR bias could be corrected. TCR alpha and beta chains were both sequenced, and the abundances of alpha and beta sequences in each sample were closely correlated with each other. Processing in the source paper ran as follows. Decombinator V4 was used to perform V gene, J gene and CDR3 annotation of TCR sequences. Expanded TCRs were defined as changing significantly between any two time points under a Poisson model with p below 0.0001. TCR abundances were normalised to the total number of TCRs sequenced per sample and were expressed as counts per million. TRAV1-2 paired with TRAJ12, TRAJ20 or TRAJ33 defined MAIT TCRs, while TRAV10 paired with TRAJ18 defined iNKT TCRs. VDJdb, accessed 1 November 2021, was searched for CMV, EBV and SARS-CoV-2 annotated TCRs, excluding TCRs annotated for multiple antigens. TCRdb took the public reads, trimmed them with fastp at Q25, ran MiXCR for clone calling and kept in-frame beta chains. Rows matching on CDR3 protein sequence are summarized as one entry with the most common DNA and genes. The V and J calls come from TCRdb's annotation, not from the publication. The sample profile shows fewer than 55,000 distinct CDR3 sequences; roughly 7% of them were found once. The top ten constitute around 7.9% of the sample.

Ends trimmed: V by 4 bases, J by 7 bases; bases unmatched to a gene: 2. For CDR1 and CDR2, the germline V gene lists SGHVS and FQNEAQ. Its CDR3 holds 14 amino acids, cysteine through phenylalanine. Only CDR3 DNA remains: 42 bases, in frame from the first base. These data come from a study of early T cells in non-severe SARS-CoV-2 infection (dated by TCRdb to 2020 to 2022). The study in broad terms: Bulk RNA from unsorted whole blood was used for TCR sequencing, so alpha and beta chains could not be paired. The full study reports these points: VDJdb matching was skewed toward anti-spike CD8 responses and likely underestimated virus-specific expansions by missing private and CD4 specificities.

The V and J segments used are TRBV7-8 and TRBJ1-6; TRBD1 agrees with 9 junctional bases. The source is an adult who was a healthcare worker with PCR-confirmed SARS-CoV-2 infection or an uninfected control (not recorded which). What was sequenced was whole blood. In nucleotide form, the sequence is TGTGCCAGCAGCTCCGGACAGGGGAATTCACCCCTCCACTTT. Its product reads: CASSSGQGNSPLHF.